This TCR beta chain comes out of a study of post-analysis software for immune sequencing data. The CDR3 contains 16 residues. With 2 bases clipped from V and 2 bases from J, the junction kept 6 bases outside the gene matches. The germline V gene encodes CDR1 SGHRS and CDR2 YFSETQ. Unique molecular identifiers tagged the TCR beta cDNA libraries. TCRdb analysed the PCR reads with MiXCR anew, one entry per CDR3 protein. Of some 890,000 distinct CDR3 sequences in the sample, roughly half were seen once. General study points: The study found TRBV5-6, TRBV5-1 and TRBV20-1 among several TRBV segments more frequent in patients than controls.

As concerns this clonotype: What it binds is unknown.

The chain has TRBV5-1 and TRBJ1-2, with 10 bases identical to TRBD1. The sequenced material came from blood. This clonotype was sampled from a girl aged 10 to 17 with multiple sclerosis. This chain's CDR3 is CASSLVDRGRNYGYTF. The CDR3 nucleotides are TGCGCCAGCAGCTTAGTCGACAGGGGGCGGAACTATGGCTACACCTTC.